The TCR beta chain under discussion was sequenced for a study of PD-L1 blockade in urothelial cancer. Study-wide background: Men with urothelial cancer arising in the bladder made up about 90% of the roughly 29 patients.

Documented time point: pretreatment peripheral blood. Germline loops: CDR1 SNHLY, CDR2 FYNNEI. This CDR3 comprises 13 residues. V lost 7 bases and J 5 bases, leaving 12 bases between the germline ends. Synthetic spike-ins, TCR analog templates, were added into each PCR. This table comes from immunoSEQ multiplex PCR, and its TCRdb copy is limited to in-frame clones, with some not included. The sample holds fewer than 65,000 clones, 80% to 90% seen once. The source material was PBMCs, sampled around atezolizumab (anti-PD-L1) treatment. The sequence derives from a man aged 70 or older with urothelial cancer. V usage is TRBV2 and J usage is TRBJ2-1; D is perhaps TRBD1 (5 bases). The CDR3: CASKSGPNNEQFF. For the CDR3, the DNA is TGTGCCAGCAAATCAGGGCCTAACAATGAGCAGTTCTTC.